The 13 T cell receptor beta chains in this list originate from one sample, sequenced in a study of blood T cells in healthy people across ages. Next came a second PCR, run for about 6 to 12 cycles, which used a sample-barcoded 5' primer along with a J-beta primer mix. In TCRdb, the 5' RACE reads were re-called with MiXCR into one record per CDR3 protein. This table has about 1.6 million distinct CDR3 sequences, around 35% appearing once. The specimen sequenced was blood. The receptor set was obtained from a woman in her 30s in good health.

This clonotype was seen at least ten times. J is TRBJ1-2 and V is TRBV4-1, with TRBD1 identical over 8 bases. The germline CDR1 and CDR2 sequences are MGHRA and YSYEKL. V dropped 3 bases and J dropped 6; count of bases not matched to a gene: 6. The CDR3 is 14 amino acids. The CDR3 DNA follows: TGCGCCAGCAGCCAGCCCGGACAGGGAAATGGCTACACCTTC. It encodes CASSQPGQGNGYTF.

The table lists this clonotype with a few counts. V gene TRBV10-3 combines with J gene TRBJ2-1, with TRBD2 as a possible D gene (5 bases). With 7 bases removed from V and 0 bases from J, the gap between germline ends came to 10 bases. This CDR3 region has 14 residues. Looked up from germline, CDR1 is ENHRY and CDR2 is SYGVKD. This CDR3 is CAINSGGSYNEQFF. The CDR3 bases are TGTGCCATCAACAGCGGAGGCTCCTACAATGAGCAGTTCTTC.

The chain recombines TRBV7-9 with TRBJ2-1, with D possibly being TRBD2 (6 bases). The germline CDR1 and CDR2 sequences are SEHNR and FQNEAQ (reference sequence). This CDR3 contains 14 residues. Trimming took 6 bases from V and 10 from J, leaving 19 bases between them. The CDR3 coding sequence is TGTGCCAGCAGTCGCGGGGCCACCTTTGGGGAGCAGTTCTTC. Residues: CASSRGATFGEQFF.

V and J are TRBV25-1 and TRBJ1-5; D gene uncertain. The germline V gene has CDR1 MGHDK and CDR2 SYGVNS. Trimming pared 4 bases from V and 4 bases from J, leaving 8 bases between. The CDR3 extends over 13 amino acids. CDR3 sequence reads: CASSGEHNQPQHF. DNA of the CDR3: TGTGCCAGCAGTGGTGAACATAATCAGCCCCAGCATTTT.

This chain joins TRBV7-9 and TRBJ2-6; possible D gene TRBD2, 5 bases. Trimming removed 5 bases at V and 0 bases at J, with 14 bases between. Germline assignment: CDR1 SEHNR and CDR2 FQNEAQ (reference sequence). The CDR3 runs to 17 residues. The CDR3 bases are TGTGCCAGCAGCCGGGGAACCACCTTCTCTGGGGCCAACGTCCTGACTTTC. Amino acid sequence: CASSRGTTFSGANVLTF.

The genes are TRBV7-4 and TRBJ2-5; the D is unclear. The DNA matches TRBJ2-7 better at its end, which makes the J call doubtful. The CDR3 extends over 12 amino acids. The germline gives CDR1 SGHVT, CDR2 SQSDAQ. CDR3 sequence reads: CASSLASCEQYF. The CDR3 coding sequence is TGTGCCAGCAGCTTAGCCAGCTGCGAGCAGTACTTC.

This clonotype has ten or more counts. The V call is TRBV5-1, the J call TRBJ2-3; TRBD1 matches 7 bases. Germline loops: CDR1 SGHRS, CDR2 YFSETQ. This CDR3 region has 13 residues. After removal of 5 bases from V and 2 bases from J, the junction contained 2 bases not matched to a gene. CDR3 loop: CASRTGDTDTQYF. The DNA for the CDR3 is TGCGCCAGCAGAACAGGGGACACAGATACGCAGTATTTT.

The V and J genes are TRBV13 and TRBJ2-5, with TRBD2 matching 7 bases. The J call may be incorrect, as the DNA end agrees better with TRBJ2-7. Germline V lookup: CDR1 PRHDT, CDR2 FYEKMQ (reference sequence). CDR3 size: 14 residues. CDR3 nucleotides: TGTGCCAGCAGCTGTACGGGAGGCGGCAACGAGCAGTACTTC. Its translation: CASSCTGGGNEQYF.

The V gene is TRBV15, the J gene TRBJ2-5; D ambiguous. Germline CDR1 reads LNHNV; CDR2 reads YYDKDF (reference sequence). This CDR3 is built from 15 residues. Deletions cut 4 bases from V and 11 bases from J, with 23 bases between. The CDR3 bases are TGTGCCACCAGCACATCCCTAACCTCGGGTACCCCGCAGTACTTC. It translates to CATSTSLTSGTPQYF. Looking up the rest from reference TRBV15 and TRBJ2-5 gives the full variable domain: DAMVIQNPRYQVTQFGKPVTLSCSQTLNHNVMYWYQQKSSQAPKLLFHYYDKDFNNEADTPDNFQSRRPNTSFCFLDIRSPGLGDTAMYLCATSTSLTSGTPQYFGPGTRLLVL.

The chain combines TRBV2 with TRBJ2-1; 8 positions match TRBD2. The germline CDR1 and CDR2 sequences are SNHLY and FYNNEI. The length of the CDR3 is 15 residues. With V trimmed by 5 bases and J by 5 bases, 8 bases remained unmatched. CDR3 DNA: TGTGCCAGCAGTATCCCGCGGGGGGTCGACAATGAGCAGTTCTTC. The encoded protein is CASSIPRGVDNEQFF.

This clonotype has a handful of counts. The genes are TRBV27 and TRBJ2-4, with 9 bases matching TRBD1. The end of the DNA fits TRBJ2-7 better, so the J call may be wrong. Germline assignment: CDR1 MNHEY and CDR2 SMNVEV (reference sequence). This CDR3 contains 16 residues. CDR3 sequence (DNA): TGTGCCAGCAGTGCCAAACCGGGACAGGGCCCCGACGAGCAGTACTTC. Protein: CASSAKPGQGPDEQYF.

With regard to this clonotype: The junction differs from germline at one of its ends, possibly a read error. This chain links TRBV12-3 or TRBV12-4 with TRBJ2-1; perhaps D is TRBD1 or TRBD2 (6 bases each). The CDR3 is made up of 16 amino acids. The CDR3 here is CPSSLDTRGAYNEQFF. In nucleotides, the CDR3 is TGTCCCAGCAGTTTAGATACTAGGGGGGCCTACAATGAGCAGTTCTTC.

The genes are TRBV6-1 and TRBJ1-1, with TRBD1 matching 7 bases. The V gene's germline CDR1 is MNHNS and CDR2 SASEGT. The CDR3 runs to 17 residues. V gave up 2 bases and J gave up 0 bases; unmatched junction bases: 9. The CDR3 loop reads CASSESGQAALNTEAFF. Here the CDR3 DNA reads TGTGCCAGCAGTGAATCCGGACAGGCGGCGCTGAACACTGAAGCTTTCTTT.